This T cell receptor beta chain stems from a study of STAT5B mutations in CD4+ large granular lymphocyte leukemia. Data came from immunoSEQ multiplex PCR; TCRdb stores just in-frame clones and leaves some out. The sample includes about 50,000 clones, roughly 80% of them seen just once. Germline assignment: CDR1 MNHEY and CDR2 SVGAGI. V lost 6 bases, J lost 7 bases, and 13 bases lay in between. The CDR3 is 13 amino acids. Source material: CD4+ T cells from blood buffy coats. The chain couples TRBV6-5 to TRBJ1-5, with D maybe TRBD1 (5 bases). The sequence came from a human donor in good health. The CDR3 region is CASRTGGGQPQHF. The CDR3 region has the DNA TGTGCCAGCAGAACAGGAGGCGGACAGCCCCAGCATTTT.